This entry concerns a single T cell receptor beta chain. No antigen is known for it. This specimen comes from a study of shared clonotypes between healthy human individuals. Whole-study results and caveats: Owing to a small donor count, the genetic and exposure-history diversity represented was limited.

Germline assignment: CDR1 SQVTM and CDR2 ANQGSEA. Trimming pared 4 bases from V and 1 base from J, leaving 13 bases between. This CDR3 has 14 amino acids. Repertoires were generated with immunoSEQ multiplex PCR, while TCRdb's copy carries only in-frame clones and drops some. The table includes over a million clones, more than 95% detected once. Sequencing was carried out using naive CD4+ T cells sorted from blood. Subset in this sample: CD45RA+ positively selected. The sequence came from a man aged 30 to 45 in good health. The V gene is TRBV29-1, the J gene TRBJ1-1, with D tentatively TRBD1 (5 bases). The CDR3 DNA sequence: TGCAGCGTTGGGATAGGGGCAGCGAACACTGAAGCTTTCTTT. Its protein product is CSVGIGAANTEAFF.